This entry lists 12 T cell receptor beta chains sequenced from one sample in a study of immune heterogeneity within non-small cell lung tumors (dated by TCRdb to 2017 to 2018). Genomic DNA extracted from bulk tumor tissue served as TCR template, with around 590 ng gDNA amplified per sample. During surgery, multiple biopsies were taken from each primary tumor and placed as far apart as possible within the tumor mass. The study cohort was described as untreated, and patients were newly diagnosed NSCLC cases undergoing curative surgery. The sequencer was a HiSeq X Ten. A multiplex PCR system amplified the TCR beta CDR3 region, with a first 10-cycle round using 32 V-gene forward and 13 J-gene reverse primers. The raw public data were reprocessed by TCRdb itself: fastp quality trimming at Q25, MiXCR clonotype calling, in-frame beta chains only. Rows with a matching CDR3 protein are joined into one entry that keeps the most common DNA and genes. The sample records approximately 21,000 distinct CDR3 sequences, about 30% of which are singletons. The ten largest clones take up less than 4.5% of the sample.

The sequencing input was lung tumor tissue. All receptors come from a man aged 35 to 55 with non-small cell lung cancer.

This clonotype was counted many times. The chain has TRBV10-1 and TRBJ2-1, with TRBD2 identical over 10 bases. The ends lost 5 bases at V and 10 bases at J; junction bases unmatched: 8. The germline CDR1 and CDR2 sequences are WNHNN and SYGVQD (reference sequence). The CDR3 consists of 14 residues. The CDR3 sequence: CASSSAGGPREQFF. The CDR3 DNA is TGCGCCAGCAGTTCAGCGGGAGGGCCGCGAGAGCAGTTCTTC.

This clonotype was seen many times. The gene calls are TRBV5-1 and TRBJ1-1; 7 bases are shared with TRBD1. Germline V gene data show CDR1 as SGHRS and CDR2 as YFSETQ. The length of the CDR3 is 14 residues. The trim removed 4 bases at V and 1 base at J, leaving 4 bases unmatched. The CDR3 sequence: CASSPGQENTEAFF. CDR3 sequence (DNA): TGCGCCAGCAGCCCTGGACAGGAGAACACTGAAGCTTTCTTT.

The V call is TRBV4-2, the J call TRBJ2-3; D uncertain. V gave up 0 bases and J gave up 1 base, with 5 bases separating them. The CDR3 extends over 14 amino acids. Germline CDR1 and CDR2: LGHNA and YNFKEQ. The CDR3: CASSQDFRTDTQYF. CDR3 nucleotide sequence: TGTGCCAGCAGCCAAGATTTCCGCACAGATACGCAGTATTTT.

V gene TRBV28 combines with J gene TRBJ2-4, with D maybe TRBD1 (6 bases). V was trimmed by 2 bases and J by 4 bases, leaving 12 bases between them. This CDR3 has 15 amino acids. The germline gives CDR1 MDHEN, CDR2 SYDVKM. The CDR3 loop is CASSLGSQGKNIQYF. The CDR3 DNA is TGTGCCAGCAGTTTAGGTTCCCAGGGGAAAAACATTCAGTACTTC.

The chain recombines TRBV10-3 with TRBJ2-3; D is perhaps TRBD2 (6 bases). V shed 10 bases and J shed 0 bases, with 14 bases lying between them. Germline V lookup: CDR1 ENHRY, CDR2 SYGVKD. The CDR3 has 14 residues. The CDR3 DNA follows: TGTGCCACCCGACTAGAGACTAGCACAGATACGCAGTATTTT. Protein: CATRLETSTDTQYF.

To note about this clonotype: Possible read error: a much larger clone is one base away. The V call is TRBV12-3 or TRBV12-4, the J call TRBJ1-1, with 7 bases identical to TRBD1. The J segment lost 6 bases and the V segment lost 7 bases, leaving 8 bases of the junction unmatched. The CDR3 is 13 amino acids. The CDR3 sequence is CASTRDSISEAFF. CDR3 nucleotides: TGTGCCAGCACCAGGGACAGTATCTCTGAAGCTTTCTTT.

This clonotype has at least ten counts. The chain couples TRBV24-1 to TRBJ1-2; TRBD1 matches 9 bases. J was trimmed by 6 bases and V by 9 bases; bases with no gene match: 10. The CDR3 is 14 residues long. Germline values: CDR1 KGHDR, CDR2 SFDVKD. Here the CDR3 DNA reads TGTGCCACCCAGAGCTCAGGACAGGGGAATGGCTACACCTTC. Protein product: CATQSSGQGNGYTF.

This clonotype turned up a few times. The V and J genes are TRBV20-1 and TRBJ2-3; 8 positions match TRBD1. Germline V gene data show CDR1 as DFQATT and CDR2 as SNEGSKA (reference sequence). V was pared by 6 bases and J by 6 bases, with 11 bases of the junction left unmatched. This CDR3 region has 14 residues. CDR3 DNA: TGCAGTGCGGCGGACAGGGCGGGGTCGGATACGCAGTATTTT. Protein product: CSAADRAGSDTQYF.

This clonotype was detected only a few times. The V and J genes are TRBV11-3 and TRBJ2-7; D gene unclear. The V end lost 0 bases, the J end lost 1 base, and 7 bases lay between the germline ends. This CDR3 is built from 14 residues. Germline CDR1 and CDR2: SGHNT and YENEEA. CDR3: CASSLEAGSYEQYF. The CDR3 DNA follows: TGTGCCAGCAGCTTAGAGGCAGGTTCCTACGAGCAGTACTTC. Complete variable domain (other parts from reference TRBV11-3 and TRBJ2-7): EAGVVQSPRYKIIEKKQPVAFWCNPISGHNTLYWYLQNLGQGPELLIRYENEEAVDDSQLPKDRFSAERLKGVDSTLKIQPAELGDSAVYLCASSLEAGSYEQYFGPGTRLTVT.

This chain links TRBV5-1 with TRBJ2-3, with 7 nucleotides matching TRBD2. The germline CDR1 and CDR2 sequences are SGHRS and YFSETQ. V gave up 0 bases and J gave up 2 bases; unmatched junction bases: 9. This CDR3 has 17 residues. The CDR3 bases are TGCGCCAGCAGCTTGGGGATGTCGGGGACTATCACAGATACGCAGTATTTT. Translation gives CASSLGMSGTITDTQYF. The whole variable domain, remainder taken from reference TRBV5-1 and TRBJ2-3, is KAGVTQTPRYLIKTRGQQVTLSCSPISGHRSVSWYQQTPGQGLQFLFEYFSETQRNKGNFPGRFSGRQFSNSRSEMNVSTLELGDSALYLCASSLGMSGTITDTQYFGPGTRLTVL.

By sample fraction, this clonotype is large. The chain carries TRBV11-2 and TRBJ2-1; TRBD2 matches at 13 bases. V dropped 1 base and J dropped 8; count of bases not matched to a gene: 8. The CDR3 is made up of 17 amino acids. CDR1 is SGHAT, CDR2 FQNNGV, per germline. CDR3 amino acids: CASSLGTGTSGKYEQFF. CDR3 bases: TGTGCCAGCAGCTTAGGCACCGGGACTAGCGGGAAGTATGAGCAGTTCTTC.

The rearrangement joins TRBV5-5 to TRBJ2-1; TRBD1 matches at 7 bases. Losses at the gene ends were 3 bases for V and 6 bases for J; bases not matched to a gene: 9. This CDR3 is 15 amino acids long. The germline V gene encodes CDR1 SGHKS and CDR2 YYEKEE (reference sequence). The CDR3 loop is CASSSETGFGNEQFF. The DNA of the CDR3 is TGTGCCAGCAGCTCGGAGACAGGGTTCGGCAATGAGCAGTTCTTC.